The next 8 T cell receptor beta chains were all read from a single sample in a study of T-cell reconstitution after alpha-beta-depleted transplantation in children. TCRbeta library construction was performed incorporating unique molecular identifiers. TCRdb itself ran the PCR reads through MiXCR, one entry per CDR3 protein. This sample yields roughly 610,000 distinct CDR3 sequences, of which roughly a tenth are seen a single time; about 4.2% belongs to the top ten. Material: PBMCs from the stem cell graft donor, obtained from the stem cell graft. Receptor source: a human donor who donated a stem cell graft to a child with acute myeloid leukemia.

This clonotype came up many times. J is TRBJ2-3 and V is TRBV6-6, with D possibly called TRBD1 or TRBD2 (5 bases each). Looked up from germline, CDR1 is MNHNY and CDR2 is SVGAGI (reference sequence). Trimming removed 8 bases at V and 2 bases at J, with 11 bases between. CDR3 length: 13 amino acids. The CDR3 nucleotides are TGTGCCAGCCGGGACGGACCCACAGATACGCAGTATTTT. Encoded protein: CASRDGPTDTQYF.

At least ten counts were recorded for this clonotype. The gene calls are TRBV6-4 and TRBJ2-3; 11 bases fit TRBD1. The ends lost 6 bases at V and 0 bases at J; junction bases unmatched: 5. Germline loops: CDR1 MRHNA, CDR2 SNTAGT. The CDR3 has 16 residues. CDR3 residues: CASSRTGGGSTDTQYF. CDR3 nucleotides: TGTGCCAGCAGCAGGACAGGGGGCGGGAGCACAGATACGCAGTATTTT.

This clonotype was detected ten times or more. The chain recombines TRBV7-2 with TRBJ2-5, with no clear D. In germline, CDR1 is SGHTA, CDR2 FQGNSA. CDR3 size: 13 residues. V lost 1 base, J lost 2 bases, and 5 bases lay in between. The CDR3 bases are TGTGCCAGCAGCTTAGAAAGACAAGAGACCCAGTACTTC. Residues: CASSLERQETQYF.

CDR3 nucleotide sequence: TGTGCCAGCAGTTACTCCAAGCTAAGGGACAGGAGCCTCAATGAGCAGTTCTTC. Its translation: CASSYSKLRDRSLNEQFF. This chain joins TRBV6-5 and TRBJ2-1, with 8 bases that match TRBD1. Germline CDR1 MNHEY, CDR2 SVGAGI. V lost 0 bases to trimming and J lost 6 bases; unmatched junction nucleotides: 13. The CDR3 contains 18 residues.

This clonotype was detected many times. The chain carries TRBV5-1 and TRBJ2-1, with unresolved D. Trimming pared 0 bases from V and 6 bases from J, leaving 7 bases between. Germline CDR1 is SGHRS and CDR2 is YFSETQ. The CDR3 length is 13 residues. The CDR3 DNA reads TGCGCCAGCAGCTTGGATTTCGTCAATGAGCAGTTCTTC. It specifies CASSLDFVNEQFF.

This clonotype was seen only a few times. V is TRBV6-2 or TRBV6-3 and J is TRBJ2-1; TRBD1 matches 10 bases. The CDR3 extends over 12 amino acids. Looked up from germline, CDR1 is MNHEY and CDR2 is SVGEGT. The V and J ends lost 4 bases and 12 bases, in that order; junction bases with no gene match: 3. The CDR3 DNA is TGTGCCAGCAGTTGGGACAGGGGCGGGCAGTTCTTC. Translation: CASSWDRGGQFF.

This clonotype occurred many times. The chain has TRBV24-1 and TRBJ2-1; maybe TRBD1 (6 bases). From germline, CDR1 is KGHDR and CDR2 SFDVKD. This CDR3 is 14 amino acids long. Trimming left V 3 bases short and J 4 bases short, with 9 bases between. The CDR3 is CATSDTQGYNEQFF. In nucleotides, the CDR3 is TGTGCCACCAGTGATACTCAGGGGTACAATGAGCAGTTCTTC.

This clonotype came up a few times. The rearrangement joins TRBV6-1 to TRBJ2-1, with TRBD2 matching over 8 bases. This CDR3 has 15 residues. Losses at the gene ends were 4 bases for V and 5 bases for J; bases not matched to a gene: 7. Germline V gene lookup returns CDR1 MNHNS and CDR2 SASEGT. CDR3 sequence: CASSATGREHNEQFF. CDR3 nucleotide sequence: TGTGCCAGCAGTGCTACCGGGAGGGAACACAATGAGCAGTTCTTC.